One TCR beta chain is described in this entry. The antigen remains undetermined. This specimen belongs to a study of T cells after yellow fever vaccination. Whole-study results and caveats: Contamination by abundant bulk-population clonotypes could be present in FACS-sorted repertoires. Booster sampling recovered most clones from primary vaccination (roughly 97% CD4, roughly 90% CD8).

This CDR3 has 13 amino acids. The authors made TCR cDNA by 5'RACE template switching, adding a universal primer site and UMIs. TCRdb itself ran the 5' RACE reads through MiXCR, one entry per CDR3 protein. The table has hundreds of thousands of distinct CDR3 sequences, around 12% seen once. The chain uses TRBV1 and TRBJ1-2; the DNA was not used to check the table's D call, TRBD1. TRBV1 is designated a pseudogene. The receptor was isolated from a man younger than 30 who received the YFV17D yellow fever vaccine. The sequencing used CD4+ T cells sorted from PBMCs, collected 15 days after the yellow fever booster vaccination. The CDR3 loop is CTSSQRQGYGYTF. The CDR3 bases are TGCACCAGCAGCCAAAGACAGGGCTATGGCTACACCTTC.